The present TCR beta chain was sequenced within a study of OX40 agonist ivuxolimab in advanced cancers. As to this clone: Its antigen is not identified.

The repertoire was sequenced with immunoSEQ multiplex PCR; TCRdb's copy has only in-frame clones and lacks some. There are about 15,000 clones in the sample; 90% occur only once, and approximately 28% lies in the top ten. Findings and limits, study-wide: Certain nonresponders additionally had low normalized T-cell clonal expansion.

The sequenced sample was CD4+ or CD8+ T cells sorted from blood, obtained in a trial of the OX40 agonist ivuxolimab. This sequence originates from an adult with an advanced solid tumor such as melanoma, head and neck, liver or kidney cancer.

In nucleotides, the CDR3 is TGTGCCAGCAGTCCGCAGACCGCCTACGAGCAGTACTTC. As protein: CASSPQTAYEQYF. V gene TRBV6-5 combines with J gene TRBJ2-7, with D unresolved. V was pared by 5 bases and J by 2 bases, with 10 bases between. Per the germline V gene, CDR1 is MNHEY and CDR2 is SVGAGI. The CDR3 length is 13 residues.